These T cell receptor beta chains were read from a single sample in a study of blood T cell repertoires in COVID-19. Profiled with immunoSEQ multiplex PCR; TCRdb holds only in-frame clones, not every one. Of 250,000 or so clones listed, 80% to 90% were seen once; the top ten hold around 6.3%. The source material was PBMCs or T cells enriched from blood (not recorded which). The receptors originated from a woman in her forties or fifties who had been exposed to COVID-19. Each CDR3 is given with its conserved first and last residue. The D gene is left open where the match is weak. Clone size is not always given. Where it is, it says once, few, many or a class for expanded clones.

>TRBV3-1/TRBV3-2|NA|NA|TRBJ1-1
CASSQQGFNTEAFF
TGTGCCAGCAGCCAACAGGGTTTTAACACTGAAGCTTTCTTT
>TRBV7-6|NA|NA|TRBJ2-7
CASSPGPALYEQYF
TGTGCCAGCAGCCCAGGCCCGGCCCTCTACGAGCAGTACTTC
>TRBV18|NA|NA|TRBJ1-1
CASSPQRGTVTEAFF
TGTGCCAGCTCACCACAAAGGGGAACAGTAACTGAAGCTTTCTTT
>TRBV9|TRBD2|NA|TRBJ2-4
CASSDGSGAKNIQYF
TGTGCCAGCAGTGACGGTAGCGGGGCTAAAAACATTCAGTACTTC
>TRBV12-2|NA|NA|TRBJ1-1
CASRPQRARKNTEAFF
TGTGCAAGTCGCCCCCAAAGAGCCCGAAAAAACACTGAAGCTTTCTTT
>TRBV7-2|NA|NA|TRBJ2-2
CASSLAPRGTGELFF
TGTGCCAGCAGCTTAGCCCCGCGGGGCACCGGGGAGCTGTTTTTT
>TRBV6-5|TRBD2|NA|TRBJ2-7
CASGAGAYEQYF
TGTGCCAGCGGAGCGGGGGCCTACGAGCAGTACTTC
>TRBV5-1|NA|NA|TRBJ1-6
CASSREQGSGNSPLHF
TGCGCCAGCAGCCGAGAACAGGGCTCCGGGAATTCACCCCTCCACTTT
>TRBV7-2|TRBD2|NA|TRBJ2-7
CASSSAGGEQYF
TGTGCCAGCAGCTCCGCGGGGGGAGAGCAGTACTTC
>TRBV29-1|NA|NA|TRBJ2-7
CSVGQEEQYF
TGCAGCGTTGGACAGGAGGAGCAGTACTTC
>TRBV14|NA|NA|TRBJ1-3
CASSLGGGLGNTIYF
TGTGCCAGCAGCCTTGGCGGCGGTCTAGGAAACACCATATATTTT
>TRBV7-6|NA|NA|TRBJ2-7
CASSLGQVGEQYF
TGTGCCAGCAGCTTAGGTCAGGTGGGCGAGCAGTACTTC
>TRBV28|NA|once|TRBJ1-3
CASSLFRTSSGNTIYF
TGTGCCAGCAGTTTATTTCGGACTAGCTCTGGAAACACCATATATTTT
>TRBV6-1|TRBD2|few|TRBJ2-3
CASSLAGVGTDTQYF
TGTGCCAGCAGTTTAGCGGGGGTCGGAACAGATACGCAGTATTTT
>TRBV2|NA|once|TRBJ1-6
CASSEPGFNNSPLHF
TGTGCCAGCAGTGAGCCGGGTTTCAATAATTCACCCCTCCACTTT
>TRBV4-3|TRBD2|NA|TRBJ2-1
CASSQGGRGGEGEQFF
TGCGCCAGCAGCCAAGGGGGGCGGGGGGGCGAAGGAGAGCAGTTCTTC
>TRBV7-9|NA|NA|TRBJ2-1
CASSLAEANEQFF
TGTGCCAGCAGCTTAGCGGAGGCTAATGAGCAGTTCTTC
>TRBV7-9|NA|NA|TRBJ2-5
CASSLAGGQETQYF
TGTGCCAGCAGCTTGGCAGGGGGGCAAGAGACCCAGTACTTC
>TRBV5-4|NA|NA|TRBJ1-1
CASSTRRTNTEAFF
TGTGCCAGCAGCACAAGGAGGACGAACACTGAAGCTTTCTTT
>TRBV14|NA|NA|TRBJ1-2
CASSQDEQGALGWGYTF
TGTGCCAGCAGCCAAGATGAACAGGGCGCCCTTGGATGGGGCTACACCTTC
>TRBV5-1|NA|few|TRBJ1-3
CASSLDISGNTIYF
TGCGCCAGCAGCTTGGACATCTCTGGAAACACCATATATTTT
>TRBV10-2|TRBD1|NA|TRBJ1-1
CASRRQGTDTEAFF
TGCGCCAGCCGAAGACAGGGTACGGACACTGAAGCTTTCTTT
>TRBV28|TRBD1|NA|TRBJ1-2
CASTGVPYGYTF
TGTGCCTCGACAGGGGTACCGTATGGCTACACCTTC
>TRBV6-5|NA|NA|TRBJ1-5
CASPDSSPQPQHF
TGTGCCAGCCCCGACAGTTCACCTCAGCCCCAGCATTTT
>TRBV3-1/TRBV3-2|NA|NA|TRBJ1-5
CASSEWGPNQPQHF
TGTGCCAGCAGCGAGTGGGGGCCGAATCAGCCCCAGCATTTT
>TRBV7-2|TRBD1|NA|TRBJ1-2
CASRMTGGGDGYTF
TGTGCCAGCAGAATGACAGGGGGCGGGGATGGCTACACCTTC
>TRBV7-6|TRBD2|NA|TRBJ2-3
CASSLGPSGAYRGTDTQYF
TGTGCCAGCAGCTTAGGGCCCAGCGGGGCGTATCGGGGCACAGATACGCAGTATTTT
>TRBV29-1|NA|NA|TRBJ1-5
CSVGTGHRNQPQHF
TGCAGCGTTGGGACGGGACATAGGAATCAGCCCCAGCATTTT
>TRBV12-3/TRBV12-4|TRBD1|NA|TRBJ1-5
CASSQGGNQPQHF
TGTGCCAGCAGTCAGGGGGGCAATCAGCCCCAGCATTTT
>TRBV5-6|NA|few|TRBJ2-5
CASSLESRGETQYF
TGTGCCAGCAGCTTGGAATCCAGGGGAGAGACCCAGTACTTC
>TRBV27|NA|NA|TRBJ1-5
CASGEAGYQPQHF
TGTGCCAGCGGGGAGGCAGGGTATCAGCCCCAGCATTTT
>TRBV4-2|NA|NA|TRBJ1-1
CASSQDLGGGAFF
TGTGCCAGCAGCCAAGATCTGGGGGGGGGAGCTTTCTTT
>TRBV11-2|NA|NA|TRBJ2-5
CASSLAETQYF
TGTGCCAGCAGCTTAGCGGAGACCCAGTACTTC
>TRBV20-1|NA|few|TRBJ1-5
CSASKPGEQSQPQHF
TGCAGTGCTAGTAAACCCGGGGAGCAGAGTCAGCCCCAGCATTTT
>TRBV29-1|NA|NA|TRBJ1-3
CSVSTGTTGNTIYF
TGCAGCGTTTCGACCGGGACAACTGGAAACACCATATATTTT
>TRBV9|NA|NA|TRBJ2-2
CASSLTTTRELFF
TGTGCCAGCAGCCTCACAACTACCCGGGAGCTGTTTTTT
>TRBV5-1|NA|NA|TRBJ1-6
CASRLDSSYNSPLHF
TGCGCCAGCAGATTGGACAGCTCCTATAATTCACCCCTCCACTTT
>TRBV5-5|TRBD1|NA|TRBJ1-6
CASSYRDRDSPLHF
TGTGCCAGCAGTTACCGGGACAGGGATTCACCCCTCCACTTT